A single sample is the source of the 9 T cell receptor beta chains below, sequenced in a study of T cells in women clearing cervical HPV infection. The protocol was immunoSEQ multiplex PCR, while the TCRdb copy is restricted to in-frame clones and leaves out a portion. Listed are some 16,000 clones; about 10% falls within the top ten. What was sequenced was blood buffy coat. The receptors were sampled from a woman aged 18 to 75 with a cervical HPV16 infection that either progressed to CIN3+ or cleared (not recorded which).

Remarks on this clone: One junction end does not reproduce the germline sequence, and a read error may be involved. The read terminates 3 residues ahead of where the CDR3 ends, so the germline J gene completes it. The genes are TRBV7-2 and TRBJ1-2; tentative D call: TRBD1 (6 bases). Looked up from germline, CDR1 is SGHTA and CDR2 is FQGNSA. The CDR3 covers 13 residues. The CDR3 reads CVSSFTGRGGYTF. Partial CDR3 DNA: TGTGTCAGCAGCTTCACAGGGAGGGGTGGC.

In regard to this clone: The read stops 3 residues short of the end of the CDR3; the missing end is completed from the germline J gene. The chain carries TRBV30 and TRBJ1-1; D gene unclear. This CDR3 has 15 amino acids. Trimming removed 0 bases at V and 1 base at J, with 12 bases between. CDR1 GTSNPN and CDR2 SVGIG come from the germline V gene (reference sequence). The sequenced part of the CDR3 DNA is TGTGCCTGGAGTGTAGTTGGCCAGAGGAACACTGAA. This gives the protein CAWSVVGQRNTE. The entire CDR3 protein is CAWSVVGQRNTEAFF.

Turning to this clone: The CDR3 goes on 3 residues after the read ends, and that part is filled in from the germline J gene. The chain has TRBV6-2 or TRBV6-3 and TRBJ2-7, with D perhaps matching TRBD2 (5 bases). The CDR3 runs to 14 residues. Deletions cut 6 bases from V and 2 bases from J, with 14 bases between. The V gene's germline CDR1 is MNHEY and CDR2 SVGEGT. Incomplete CDR3 DNA: TGTGCCAGCAGGAGCGGCAGTAGTACCTACGAG. Its translation: CASRSGSSTYE. The entire CDR3 is CASRSGSSTYEQYF.

As to this clone: Coverage ceases 3 residues before the CDR3 finishes, and the germline J gene fills in the end. This chain uses TRBV11-2 with TRBJ2-3; the D is unclear. V was trimmed by 1 base and J by 5 bases, leaving 4 bases between them. Germline V CDR1 and CDR2: SGHAT, FQNNGV. The CDR3 is 12 residues long. The CDR3: CASSLGGDTQYF. CDR3 bases read: TGTGCCAGCAGCTTAGGCGGAGATACG.

CDR3 bases read: TGTGCCAGCAGCCGACTTGGACAGATCAAAAACATT. Encoded protein: CASSRLGQIKNI. In full, the CDR3 is CASSRLGQIKNIQYF. The J gene is TRBJ2-4, the V gene TRBV11-2; TRBD1 might be the D (6 bases). The missing CDR3 end, 3 residues past where the read stops, is filled in from the germline J gene. CDR1 SGHAT and CDR2 FQNNGV come from the germline V gene. V shed 5 bases and J shed 3 bases, with 14 bases lying between them. The CDR3 covers 15 residues.

The CDR3 spells CASSWFGTSGNNEQFF. The sequenced CDR3 bases are TGTGCCAGCAGTTGGTTTGGGACTAGCGGCAACAATGAG. The V gene is TRBV28, the J gene TRBJ2-1; 11 nucleotides agree with TRBD2. The CDR3 extends 3 residues past the end of the read, so its final part is completed from the germline J gene. Germline-derived CDR1 and CDR2 are MDHEN and SYDVKM. This CDR3 spans 16 amino acids. V shed 4 bases, J shed 5 bases, and the junction held 7 bases outside the gene matches.

In the case of this clone: The read comes to an end 3 residues before the CDR3 does, leaving the germline J gene to fill in the end. Other DNA sequences in the same sample also yield this CDR3. The V and J genes are TRBV4-1 and TRBJ1-1; TRBD1 might be the D (5 bases). Trimming removed 1 base at V and 3 bases at J, with 12 bases between. CDR1 is MGHRA, CDR2 YSYEKL, per germline. CDR3 length: 15 residues. The CDR3 region is CASSQGWGSDTEAFF. CDR3 DNA, as far as it was read: TGCGCCAGCAGCCAAGGGTGGGGCTCGGACACTGAA.

Details on this clone: Read sequence stops 3 residues before the CDR3 end, and the germline J gene provides the missing end. This chain joins TRBV6-1 and TRBJ2-7; 7 nucleotides agree with TRBD2. The germline gives CDR1 MNHNS, CDR2 SASEGT. This CDR3 has 17 residues. Trimming at V came to 0 bases and at J to 0 bases, leaving 8 bases not matched to a gene. The CDR3 bases that were read are TGTGCCAGCAGTGAAGCGAGACTAGCTCTTACCTCCTACGAG. Residues: CASSEARLALTSYE. The CDR3 reads in full as CASSEARLALTSYEQYF.

Comments on this clone: The CDR3 is cut off 3 residues early in the read; its end comes from the germline J gene. The chain recombines TRBV2 with TRBJ1-1; D remains unclear. The CDR3 covers 13 residues. The germline V gene encodes CDR1 SNHLY and CDR2 FYNNEI. V lost 2 bases and J 0 bases, leaving 4 bases between the germline ends. The covered CDR3 bases are TGTGCCAGCAGTGAAAACTTGAACACTGAA. It translates to CASSENLNTE. The full CDR3 protein is CASSENLNTEAFF.